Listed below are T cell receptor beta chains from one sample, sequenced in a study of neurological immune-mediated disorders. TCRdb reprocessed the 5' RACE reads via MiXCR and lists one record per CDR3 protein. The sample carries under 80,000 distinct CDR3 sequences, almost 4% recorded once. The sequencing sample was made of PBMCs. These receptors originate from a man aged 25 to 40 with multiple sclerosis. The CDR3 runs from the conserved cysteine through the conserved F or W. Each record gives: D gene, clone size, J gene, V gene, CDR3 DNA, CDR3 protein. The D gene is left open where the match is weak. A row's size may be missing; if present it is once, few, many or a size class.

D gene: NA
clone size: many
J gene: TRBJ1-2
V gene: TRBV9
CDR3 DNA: TGTGCCAGCAACTCTGACGCGGGGACCAACTATGGCTACACCTTC
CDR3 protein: CASNSDAGTNYGYTF

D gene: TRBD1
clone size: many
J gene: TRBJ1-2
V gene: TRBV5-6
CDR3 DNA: TGTGCCAGCAGCTACGGGACAGGGGTGTATGGCTACACCTTC
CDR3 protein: CASSYGTGVYGYTF

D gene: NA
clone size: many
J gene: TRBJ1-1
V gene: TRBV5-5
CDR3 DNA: TGTGCCAGCAGCTTGAGCTGGGAGGGGACTGAAGCTTTCTTT
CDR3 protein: CASSLSWEGTEAFF

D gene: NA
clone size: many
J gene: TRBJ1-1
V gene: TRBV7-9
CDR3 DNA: TGTGCCAGCAGCTTAGTGGGTGGGGGAGCTGAAGCTTTCTTT
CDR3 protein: CASSLVGGGAEAFF

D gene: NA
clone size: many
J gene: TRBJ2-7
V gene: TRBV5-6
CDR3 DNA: TGTGCCAGCAGCACCGGACTGTCAACCTACGAGCAGTACTTC
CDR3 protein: CASSTGLSTYEQYF

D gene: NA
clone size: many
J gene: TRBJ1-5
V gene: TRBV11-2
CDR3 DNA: TGTGCCAGCAGCTTGGGGGCGACTGGCAATCAGCCCCAGCATTTT
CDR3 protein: CASSLGATGNQPQHF

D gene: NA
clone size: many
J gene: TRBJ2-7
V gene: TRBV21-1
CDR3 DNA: TGTGCCAGCAGCAAAGGTCAGGGAAACGAGCAGTACTTC
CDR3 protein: CASSKGQGNEQYF

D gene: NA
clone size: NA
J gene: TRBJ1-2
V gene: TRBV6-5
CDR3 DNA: TGTGCCAGCAGTTACTCGCGCAAGGGCTATGGCTACACCTTC
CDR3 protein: CASSYSRKGYGYTF

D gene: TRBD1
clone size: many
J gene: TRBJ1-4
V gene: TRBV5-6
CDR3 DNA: TGTGCCAGCAGCTCGGGACAGGGTCGAGCTAATGAAAAACTGTTTTTT
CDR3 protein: CASSSGQGRANEKLFF

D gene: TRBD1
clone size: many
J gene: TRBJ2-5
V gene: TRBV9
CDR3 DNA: TGTGCCAGCAGCTTGGGACAGGGGGACCAAGAGACCCAGTACTTC
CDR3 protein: CASSLGQGDQETQYF

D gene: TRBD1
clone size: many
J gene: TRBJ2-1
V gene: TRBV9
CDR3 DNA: TGTGCCAGCAGCGCAAACAGGGGTGGGAATGAGCAGTTCTTC
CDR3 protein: CASSANRGGNEQFF

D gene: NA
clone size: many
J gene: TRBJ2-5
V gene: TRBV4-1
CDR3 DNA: TGCGCCAGCAGCCAAGACTCAAGGGGATCAGAGACCCAGTACTTC
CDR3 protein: CASSQDSRGSETQYF

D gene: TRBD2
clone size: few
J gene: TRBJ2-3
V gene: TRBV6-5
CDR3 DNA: TGTGCCAGCGGCCCCGGAGCGGGGGCCCTTCATACGCAGTATTTT
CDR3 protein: CASGPGAGALHTQYF

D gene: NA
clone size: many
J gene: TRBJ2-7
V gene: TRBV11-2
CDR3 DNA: TGTGCCAGCAGCTTAGCCGCCCCCTACGAGCAGTACTTC
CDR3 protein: CASSLAAPYEQYF

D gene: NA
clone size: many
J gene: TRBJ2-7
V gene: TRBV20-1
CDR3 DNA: TGCAGTGCTAGTCGGGGGTCCTACGAGCAGTACTTC
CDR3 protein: CSASRGSYEQYF

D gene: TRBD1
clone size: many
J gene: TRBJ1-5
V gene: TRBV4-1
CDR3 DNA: TGCGCCAGCAGCCCCGACAGGGGCCAGCCCCAGCATTTT
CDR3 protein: CASSPDRGQPQHF

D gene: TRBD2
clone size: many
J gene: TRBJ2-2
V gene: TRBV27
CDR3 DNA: TGTGCCAGCAGTATAGCGGGGGCCTCCACCGGGGAGCTGTTTTTT
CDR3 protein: CASSIAGASTGELFF

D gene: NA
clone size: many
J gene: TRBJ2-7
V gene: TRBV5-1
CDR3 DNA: TGCGCCAGCAATCTTCAGGGCGAGCAGTACTTC
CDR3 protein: CASNLQGEQYF

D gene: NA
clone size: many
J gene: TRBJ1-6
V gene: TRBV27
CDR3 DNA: TGTGCCAGCGGACAGCTCCGGGGGCCCCTCCACTTT
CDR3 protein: CASGQLRGPLHF

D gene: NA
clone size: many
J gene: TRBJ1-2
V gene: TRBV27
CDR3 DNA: TGTGCCAGCAGGACCAAGGGGGGTGATGGCTACACCTTC
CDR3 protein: CASRTKGGDGYTF

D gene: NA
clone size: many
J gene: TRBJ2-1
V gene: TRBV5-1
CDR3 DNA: TGCGCCAGCAGCTTGGCAGGGAGGAATGACAATGAGCAGTTCTTC
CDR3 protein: CASSLAGRNDNEQFF

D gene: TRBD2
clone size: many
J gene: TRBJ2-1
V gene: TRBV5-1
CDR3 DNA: TGCGCCAGCAGCTCTTCACTTAGCGGGGGGGCAGCCTACAATGAGCAGTTCTTC
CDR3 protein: CASSSSLSGGAAYNEQFF

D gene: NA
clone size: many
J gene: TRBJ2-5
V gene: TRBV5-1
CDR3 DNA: TGCGCCAGCAGCTTGAGCCAGTACCAAGAGACCCAGTACTTC
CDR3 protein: CASSLSQYQETQYF

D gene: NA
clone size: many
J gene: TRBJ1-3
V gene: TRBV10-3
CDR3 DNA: TGTGCCATCAACGAGGAGGGAAGGGAAAACACCATATATTTT
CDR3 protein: CAINEEGRENTIYF

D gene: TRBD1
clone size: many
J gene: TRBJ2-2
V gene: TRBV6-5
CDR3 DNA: TGTGCCAGCACCAAACAGGGGGCCGGGGCCGGGGAGCTGTTTTTT
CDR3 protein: CASTKQGAGAGELFF

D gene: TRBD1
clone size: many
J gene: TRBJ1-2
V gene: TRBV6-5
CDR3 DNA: TGTGCCAGCAGCGGACAGGGGAAGAATGGCTACACCTTC
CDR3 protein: CASSGQGKNGYTF

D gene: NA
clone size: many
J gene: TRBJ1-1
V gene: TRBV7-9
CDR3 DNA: TGTGCCAGCAGCTTAGGCGGGCGGGGGAACACTGAAGCTTTCTTT
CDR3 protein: CASSLGGRGNTEAFF

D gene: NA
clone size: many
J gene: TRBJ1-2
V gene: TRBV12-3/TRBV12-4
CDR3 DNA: TGTGCCAGCAGTTTCGGGCGTGGCTCTGGAGGCTACACCTTC
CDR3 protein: CASSFGRGSGGYTF

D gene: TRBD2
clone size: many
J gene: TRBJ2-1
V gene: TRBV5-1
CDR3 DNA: TGCGCCAGCAGCCCGAGGCCCGGGACTAGCGTTAAAGATGAGCAGTTCTTC
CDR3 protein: CASSPRPGTSVKDEQFF

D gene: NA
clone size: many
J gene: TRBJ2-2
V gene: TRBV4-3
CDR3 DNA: TGCGCCAGCAGCCAAGCTGGGGGCGGTAATGCCGGGGAGCTGTTTTTT
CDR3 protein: CASSQAGGGNAGELFF

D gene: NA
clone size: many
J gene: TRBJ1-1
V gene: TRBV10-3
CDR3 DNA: TGTGCCATCAGCCGGGACGCCGGGCGTGGGAACACTGAAGCTTTCTTT
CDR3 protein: CAISRDAGRGNTEAFF

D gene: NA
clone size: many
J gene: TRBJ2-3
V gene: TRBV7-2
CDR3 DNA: TGTGCCAGCAGCTTAGGTTTTAGCGCAGATACGCAGTATTTT
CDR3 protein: CASSLGFSADTQYF

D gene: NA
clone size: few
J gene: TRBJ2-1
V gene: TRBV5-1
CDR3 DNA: TGCGCCAGCAGCGGGGGAGTCCTCTACAATGAGCAGTTCTTC
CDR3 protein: CASSGGVLYNEQFF